These T cell receptor beta chains were read from a single sample in a study of OX40 agonist ivuxolimab in advanced cancers. Clones were sequenced by immunoSEQ multiplex PCR, and TCRdb holds only the in-frame ones, with some missing. This table holds tens of thousands of clones, approximately 90% found once. This specimen consisted of CD4+ or CD8+ T cells sorted from blood, obtained in a trial of the OX40 agonist ivuxolimab. The receptors were sampled from an adult with an advanced solid tumor such as melanoma, head and neck, liver or kidney cancer. CDR3s include the opening cysteine and the closing phenylalanine or tryptophan. Fields, in order: V gene, CDR3 protein.

TRBV7-9,CASSLDIRGSEQYF
TRBV6-6,CASSVQGEGNQPQHF
TRBV2,CASSEQLAKNIQYF
TRBV6-5,CASSYRLTGNYGYTF
TRBV10-3,CAISDRQGYNEQFF
TRBV5-1,CASSSPGLETQYF
TRBV28,CASSSPGQSNQPQHF
TRBV6-6,CASSDRQGSNTEAFF
TRBV28,CASSPNMAGEQFF
TRBV9,CASSVGVSGRETQYF
TRBV6-1,CASSGTSVTEQFF
TRBV14,CASSESGGLNSYEQYF
TRBV5-1,CASRDSNQPQHF
TRBV19,CASREGQGFEKLFF
TRBV19,CASSWDGQGGSPLHF
TRBV2,CASSAQGSLYKNIQYF
TRBV2,CASSEEGGSYNEQFF
TRBV29-1,CSVLRDYEQYF
TRBV10-3,CATAGDGGSYNEQFF
TRBV5-4,CASSFGLADTDTQYF
TRBV5-1,CASSFDPRNTGELFF
TRBV4-1,CASSLRDSRNQPQHF
TRBV7-2,CASSNSSGYNSPLHF
TRBV28,CASSLQGTALAKNIQYF
TRBV5-6,CASSLGGAVRDTQYF
TRBV19,CASSIDTGAGETQYF
TRBV9,CASSVSPAKNIQYF
TRBV30,CAWSVPTSGRPLVYNEQFF
TRBV27,CASSLRGQVALSTDTQYF
TRBV13,CASSPNLGGGNTGELFF
TRBV14,CASSQGLAADTQYF
TRBV12-5,CASSNSNQPQHF
TRBV11-2,CASSLDQNYGYTF
TRBV5-1,CASSTGTSGVNEQFF
TRBV5-1,CASSLGTAVGPQHF
TRBV28,CASSPSGLAGYEYF
TRBV7-7,CASSLGGSNNEQFF
TRBV6-1,CASRLQGQETQYF
TRBV6-1,CASARGITDTQYF
TRBV27,CASSSGLGKYF
TRBV9,CASSPLGSSYEQYF
TRBV30,CAWEPNRVSGNTIYF
TRBV7-8,CASSLTSGRGDTQYF
TRBV2,CASRTEMSSYNEQFF
TRBV7-9,CASSPWPRSSYEQYF
TRBV7-2,CASSSLAGVTYEQYF
TRBV9,CASSVGGQTSSGNTIYF
TRBV11-2,CASSLQAPTSTDTQYF
TRBV4-3,CASRLGSGTDTQYF
TRBV28,CASSFGGTDYNYGYTF
TRBV6-6,CAGGVGYEQYF
TRBV11-3,CASSFDRGPYEQYF
TRBV6-5,CASSVQGFGQETQYF
TRBV9,CASSVGNRAGGSYEQYF
TRBV29-1,CSVGDWITLNEQFF
TRBV13,CASSLGFSSGFRSYEQYF
TRBV28,CASSFSGFTEAFF
TRBV5-4,CASSSGTVGNTIYF
TRBV6-6,CASSSPPSGNYEQYF